A single sample gave rise to the 31 T cell receptor beta chains below, sequenced in a study of blood T cells in healthy people across ages. With a J-beta primer mix and a sample-barcoded 5' primer, a second PCR ran roughly 6 to 11 cycles. MiXCR, applied by TCRdb to the 5' RACE reads, yields one record per CDR3 protein. The sample shows under 2 million distinct CDR3 sequences, about 35% of them seen only once. The sequenced sample was blood. All receptors come from a woman aged 25-40 years in good health.

In this sample, this clonotype turned up many times. CDR3 DNA sequence: TGTGCCAGCAGCGCCTACCGGGACAGGACTACCTACGAGCAGTACTTC. Its translation is CASSAYRDRTTYEQYF. The chain carries TRBV7-9 and TRBJ2-7, with 8 bases matching TRBD1. The CDR3 loop spans 16 amino acids. Germline V gene lookup returns CDR1 SEHNR and CDR2 FQNEAQ (reference sequence). The V and J ends lost 5 bases and 2 bases, in that order; junction bases with no gene match: 11.

The table lists this clonotype with a few counts. The genes are TRBV28 and TRBJ2-3; D is ambiguous. Deletions cut 8 bases from V and 5 bases from J, with 11 bases between. The germline V gene encodes CDR1 MDHEN and CDR2 SYDVKM. This CDR3 contains 12 residues. The CDR3 loop is CASSGAVDTQYF. CDR3 sequence (DNA): TGTGCCAGCTCTGGTGCAGTAGATACGCAGTATTTT. Full variable domain (rest looked up from reference TRBV28 and TRBJ2-3): DVKVTQSSRYLVKRTGEKVFLECVQDMDHENMFWYRQDPGLGLRLIYFSYDVKMKEKGDIPEGYSVSREKKERFSLILESASTNQTSMYLCASSGAVDTQYFGPGTRLTVL.

This chain joins TRBV21-1 and TRBJ2-2; the table's D call TRBD2 went unverified against the DNA. TRBV21-1 is deemed a pseudogene. This CDR3 contains 21 residues. DNA of the CDR3: TGTGCCAGCAGCAAAAAAACGACTAGCGGGAGAGTTGAACAGAACACTGGGGAGCTGTTTTTT. As protein: CASSKKTTSGRVEQNTGELFF.

There are a few counts of this clonotype. V and J are TRBV4-1 and TRBJ1-6; weak D call: TRBD1 (5 bases). The V end lost 1 base, the J end lost 7 bases, and 14 bases lay between the germline ends. The CDR3 sequence is 16 residues long. Germline lookup yields CDR1 MGHRA and CDR2 YSYEKL. In nucleotides, the CDR3 is TGCGCCAGCAGCCAAGTGCCGGGACTGAGCAATTCACCCCTCCACTTT. Amino acid sequence: CASSQVPGLSNSPLHF.

This clonotype was seen a handful of times. This chain uses TRBV12-3 or TRBV12-4 with TRBJ2-1, with TRBD2 matching 14 bases. V was clipped by 8 bases and J by 10 bases; unmatched bases: 10. The CDR3 totals 15 residues. CDR3 sequence: CASARLAGGPLEQFF. The CDR3 bases are TGTGCCAGCGCCAGACTAGCGGGAGGGCCGTTAGAGCAGTTCTTC.

This clonotype has just a few counts. The rearrangement joins TRBV6-1 to TRBJ2-5; 12 bases line up with TRBD2. V dropped 7 bases and J dropped 5; count of bases not matched to a gene: 5. In germline, CDR1 is MNHNS, CDR2 SASEGT. The length of the CDR3 is 14 residues. The CDR3 nucleotides read TGTGCCAGCACCAGACTAGCGGGAGCGGAGACCCAGTACTTC. Its translation: CASTRLAGAETQYF.

This clonotype was detected only a few times. The chain links TRBV5-6 to TRBJ2-3; TRBD2 might be the D (5 bases). Trimming shortened V by 0 bases and J by 7 bases, and 12 bases separated the two germline ends. CDR1 is SGHDT and CDR2 is YYEEEE in the germline V gene. The CDR3 spans 14 residues. CDR3: CASSLGSAAYTQYF. The CDR3 coding sequence is TGTGCCAGCAGCTTGGGTAGCGCCGCTTATACGCAGTATTTT.

This chain connects TRBV4-1 to TRBJ1-1; TRBD1 is a possible D gene (5 bases). V was trimmed by 5 bases and J by 0 bases, leaving 13 bases between them. CDR3 size: 15 residues. Germline CDR1 reads MGHRA; CDR2 reads YSYEKL. CDR3 sequence reads: CASSNSRGLNTEAFF. CDR3 DNA: TGCGCCAGCAGCAATAGTAGGGGCTTGAACACTGAAGCTTTCTTT.

Note on this clonotype: A much more abundant neighbour one base away suggests this may be a read error. The chain uses TRBV29-1 and TRBJ1-5; possible D gene TRBD1, 6 bases. Germline assignment: CDR1 SQVTM and CDR2 ANQGSEA. CDR3 length: 13 residues. The CDR3 nucleotides are TGCGGCGTTGCCACAGGGTTAGGTCAGCCCCAGCATTTT. It specifies CGVATGLGQPQHF.

This rearrangement joins TRBV29-1 to TRBJ2-1; TRBD1 or TRBD2 may be the D gene (6 bases each). V was cut by 4 bases and J by 3 bases, with 10 bases left in between. CDR1 is SQVTM and CDR2 is ANQGSEA in the germline V gene. There are 13 residues in the CDR3. Here the CDR3 DNA reads TGCAGCGTTGTTAAGGGGGGCTACAATGAGCAGTTCTTC. This sequence encodes CSVVKGGYNEQFF.

This clonotype was picked up one time. V usage is TRBV12-3 or TRBV12-4 and J usage is TRBJ2-5; no clear D gene. V lost 11 bases and J lost 0, with 22 bases in between. The CDR3 sequence is 16 residues long. The chain's CDR3 is CAGRRSVGTNQETQYF. For the CDR3, the DNA is TGTGCCGGCCGTCGGTCGGTGGGAACCAACCAAGAGACCCAGTACTTC.

This clonotype appeared many times. It may be a read error: a sequence one base away is much more abundant. The rearrangement joins TRBV20-1 to TRBJ1-4, with 7 bases lining up with TRBD1. Germline values: CDR1 DFQATT, CDR2 SNEGSKA (reference sequence). CDR3 length: 12 residues. The CDR3 reads CSAQGENEKRFF. The CDR3 nucleotides read TGCAGTGCTCAGGGGGAGAATGAAAAACGGTTTTTT.

This clonotype was found many times. One junction end disagrees with the germline gene, perhaps due to a read error. The chain is built from TRBV20-1 and TRBJ2-7; D possibly corresponds to TRBD1 (5 bases). CDR1 and CDR2 (germline): DFQATT, SNEGSKA (reference sequence). CDR3 length equals 12 residues. This CDR3 reads CSARGQGYEQYF. Here the CDR3 DNA reads TGCAGCGCTAGGGGTCAGGGCTACGAGCAGTACTTC.

The gene calls are TRBV30 and TRBJ2-7, with unresolved D. The CDR3 is 13 residues long. Trimming removed 4 bases from V and 4 bases from J, with 14 bases in between. Germline V gives CDR1 GTSNPN, CDR2 SVGIG (reference sequence). In DNA, the CDR3 is TGTGCCTGGACCTCCAAGGTGATATACGAGCAGTACTTC. Translation: CAWTSKVIYEQYF.

Only a few counts were recorded for this clonotype. CDR3 DNA sequence: TGTGCCATCAGTGTTGGGGAGAGGGGCACAGATACGCAGTATTTT. This gives the protein CAISVGERGTDTQYF. The chain employs TRBV10-3 and TRBJ2-3, with a tentative D call TRBD2 (5 bases). Trimming left V 4 bases short and J 1 base short, with 12 bases between. CDR3 size: 15 residues. Germline CDR1 ENHRY, CDR2 SYGVKD.

This clonotype was counted a few times. Compared with germline, one end of the junction differs, possibly owing to a read error. Here the CDR3 reads CARRLNGGETQYF. The CDR3 nucleotides read TGCGCCCGCAGACTAAACGGAGGAGAGACCCAGTACTTC. The V gene is TRBV5-1, the J gene TRBJ2-5; weak D call: TRBD2 (5 bases). This CDR3 has 13 residues. Germline V gene sequence: CDR1 SGHRS, CDR2 YFSETQ.

This clonotype was picked up a small number of times. The CDR3 reads CASSYAGGSETQYF. CDR3 DNA: TGTGCCAGCAGTTACGCGGGCGGCTCCGAGACCCAGTACTTC. This sequence joins TRBV6-2 or TRBV6-3 and TRBJ2-5, with a possible D match to TRBD2 (5 bases). V lost 2 bases and J 5 bases, leaving 12 bases between the germline ends. The CDR3 extends over 14 amino acids. Germline CDR1 MNHEY, CDR2 SVGEGT.

The V and J genes are TRBV12-3 or TRBV12-4 and TRBJ1-4, with 7 nucleotides matching TRBD1. Unmatched junction bases numbered 9, after V lost 6 bases and J lost 8 bases. The CDR3 consists of 14 residues. The CDR3 protein is CASRSLDRDEKLFF. CDR3 DNA sequence: TGTGCCAGCAGGTCCCTCGACAGGGACGAAAAACTGTTTTTT.

This clonotype has ten or more counts. The CDR3 here is CSATLSTLGQSGSPLHF. For the CDR3, the DNA is TGCAGTGCTACATTATCGACTTTGGGACAAAGTGGTTCACCCCTCCACTTT. The genes are TRBV20-1 and TRBJ1-6; tentative D call: TRBD1 (6 bases). CDR3 length equals 17 residues. V lost 4 bases and J 9 bases, leaving 25 bases between the germline ends. Germline values: CDR1 DFQATT, CDR2 SNEGSKA (reference sequence).

The chain couples TRBV30 to TRBJ2-7, with 8 bases that match TRBD2. V dropped 3 bases and J dropped 0; count of bases not matched to a gene: 7. Germline V gene sequence: CDR1 GTSNPN, CDR2 SVGIG (reference sequence). The CDR3 sequence is 15 residues long. The CDR3 region is CAWRPLSGSSYEQYF. The CDR3 DNA reads as TGTGCCTGGAGACCCCTCAGCGGGAGCTCCTACGAGCAGTACTTC.

This sequence joins TRBV11-2 and TRBJ2-5, with D perhaps assigned TRBD1 or TRBD2 (7 bases each). This CDR3 contains 15 residues. V gave up 6 bases and J gave up 5 bases, with 19 bases separating them. CDR1 and CDR2 (germline): SGHAT, FQNNGV. In DNA form, the CDR3 reads TGTGCCAGCAGTCGTACGACAGGGAGGGACGAGACCCAGTACTTC. As protein: CASSRTTGRDETQYF.

This clonotype was found a few times. The J gene is TRBJ1-5, the V gene TRBV27; D uncertain. The V and J ends lost 6 bases and 3 bases respectively, with 18 bases between them. CDR1 is MNHEY, CDR2 SMNVEV, per germline (reference sequence). The length of the CDR3 is 16 residues. The CDR3 DNA reads TGTGCCAGCAGGGGGTTAGGGCTAGCTCCCAATCAGCCCCAGCATTTT. Encoded protein: CASRGLGLAPNQPQHF.

This clonotype was counted only a few times. The CDR3 spells CSLTNRDYNEQFF. In DNA, the CDR3 is TGCAGCTTGACAAATCGGGATTACAATGAGCAGTTCTTC. The chain joins TRBV29-1 to TRBJ2-1; D is perhaps TRBD2 (5 bases). Per germline, CDR1 SQVTM and CDR2 ANQGSEA. Between the trimmed V and J ends, which lost 8 bases and 4 bases, there was a span of 15 bases. This CDR3 region has 13 residues.

This clonotype has ten or more counts. The rearrangement joins TRBV7-9 to TRBJ1-5, with D possibly TRBD1 on 5 matching bases. The CDR3 runs to 12 residues. The V end was cut by 4 bases, the J end by 5 bases, with 6 bases between. CDR1 is SEHNR and CDR2 is FQNEAQ in the germline V gene (reference sequence). The CDR3 DNA reads TGTGCCAGCAGCTCGGGGGATCAGCCCCAGCATTTT. Translating it yields CASSSGDQPQHF.

The V call is TRBV5-1, the J call TRBJ2-1; D remains ambiguous. V dropped 4 bases and J dropped 5 bases, with 13 bases sitting between them. This CDR3 is 14 amino acids long. From germline, CDR1 is SGHRS and CDR2 YFSETQ. The CDR3 loop is CASSPWNNDNEQFF. For the CDR3, the DNA is TGCGCCAGCAGCCCTTGGAACAATGACAATGAGCAGTTCTTC.

This clonotype has a handful of counts. V is TRBV20-1 and J is TRBJ2-7; maybe TRBD2 (5 bases). Trimming left V 5 bases short and J 4 bases short, with 15 bases between. The length of the CDR3 is 13 residues. Germline-derived CDR1 and CDR2 are DFQATT and SNEGSKA (reference sequence). CDR3 coding DNA: TGCAGTGCTGCGATAACCGGGGAGTACGAGCAGTACTTC. Residues: CSAAITGEYEQYF.

This chain connects TRBV20-1 to TRBJ2-3; D might be TRBD1 (6 bases). The CDR3 has 15 residues. Germline-derived CDR1 and CDR2 are DFQATT and SNEGSKA (reference sequence). V lost 2 bases and J 2 bases, leaving 14 bases between the germline ends. CDR3 in amino acids: CSARRPGEYTDTQYF. The CDR3 DNA is TGCAGTGCTAGACGGCCAGGGGAATACACAGATACGCAGTATTTT.

The rearrangement links TRBV27 to TRBJ2-7; 7 bases are shared with TRBD2. There are 16 residues in the CDR3. Trimming cost V 5 bases and J 5 bases; bases outside gene matches: 15. CDR1 and CDR2 (germline): MNHEY, SMNVEV (reference sequence). CDR3 nucleotides: TGTGCCAGCAGTCCCGGGTCTAGCGGCCGGAGGAACGAGCAGTACTTC. Protein sequence: CASSPGSSGRRNEQYF.

The chain has TRBV2 and TRBJ2-1; maybe TRBD2 (5 bases). Germline lookup yields CDR1 SNHLY and CDR2 FYNNEI. The CDR3 sequence is 14 residues long. The germline V and J ends were trimmed by 7 bases and 0 bases, with 10 bases remaining between them. In nucleotides, the CDR3 is TGTGCCAGCATTCCTGGGAGCTCCTACAATGAGCAGTTCTTC. It translates to CASIPGSSYNEQFF.

V is TRBV27 and J is TRBJ1-1; 7 positions match TRBD1. The V segment lost 8 bases and the J segment 3 bases; nucleotides outside the gene matches: 6. Germline assignment: CDR1 MNHEY and CDR2 SMNVEV (reference sequence). The CDR3 totals 13 residues. The CDR3 loop reads CASRQGSYTEAFF. The CDR3 bases are TGTGCCAGCCGACAGGGCTCGTACACTGAAGCTTTCTTT.

The chain recombines TRBV20-1 with TRBJ2-7, with 11 bases fitting TRBD2. The CDR3 covers 13 residues. CDR1 is DFQATT and CDR2 is SNEGSKA in the germline V gene (reference sequence). The V segment lost 5 bases and the J segment 6 bases; nucleotides outside the gene matches: 6. The CDR3, as DNA: TGCAGTGCTTCGGGGACTAGCGGTCTCGAGCAGTACTTC. Residues: CSASGTSGLEQYF.